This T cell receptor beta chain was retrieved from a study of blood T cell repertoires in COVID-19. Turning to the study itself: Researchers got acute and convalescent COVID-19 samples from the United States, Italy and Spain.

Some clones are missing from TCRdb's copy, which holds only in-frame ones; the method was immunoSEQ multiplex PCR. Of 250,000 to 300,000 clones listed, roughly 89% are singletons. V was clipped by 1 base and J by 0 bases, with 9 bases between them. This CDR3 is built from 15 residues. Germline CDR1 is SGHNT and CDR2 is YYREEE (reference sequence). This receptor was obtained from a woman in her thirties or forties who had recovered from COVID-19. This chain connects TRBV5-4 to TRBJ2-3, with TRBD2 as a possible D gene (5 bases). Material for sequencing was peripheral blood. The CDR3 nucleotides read TGTGCCAGCAGCTTGTCAGCGGATAGCACAGATACGCAGTATTTT. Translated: CASSLSADSTDTQYF.